The rows below give T cell receptor beta chains drawn from one sample of a study of T cell repertoires in cytomegalovirus infection. TCRdb used MiXCR to reprocess the reads, holding one entry per CDR3 protein. In the table there are fewer than 400,000 distinct CDR3 sequences, roughly 18% of which are singletons. Sample: PBMCs. The receptors come from a human donor in good health (CMV status not recorded). Some clones in this sample may be carry-over from other donors' samples. Each CDR3 is given without its conserved first and last residue. The order of the fields is V gene, D gene, CDR3 protein. A D gene is named only where the DNA matches it firmly.

TRBV6-2/TRBV6-3 NA ASGRNTYEQY
TRBV28 NA ASSFELGRRNYGYT
TRBV5-1 TRBD2 ASSTGLGAYEQY
TRBV7-8 TRBD2 ASSPGLAGDQETQY
TRBV4-1 TRBD1 ASSQGLNRGYTEAF
TRBV4-2 TRBD2 ASSQDGGRGGNEQF
TRBV7-2 NA ASSLVGQVAY
TRBV5-1 NA ASSLEFGTEQY
TRBV30 NA AWRGGSTDTQY
TRBV28 NA ASSQGLHRSEVETQY
TRBV7-9 TRBD1 ASSSRGSANNEQF
TRBV6-2/TRBV6-3 NA ASEQDTDTQY
TRBV5-4 NA ASSSTIYNEQF
TRBV7-2 TRBD2 ASSPAGTTYNEQF
TRBV29-1 NA SMGGATDTQY
TRBV7-2 NA ASSLQGFGETQY
TRBV7-2 TRBD1 ASSLQGGKQPQH
TRBV20-1 NA SATPPGKVEAF
TRBV11-2 NA ASSFTFAGPPTDTQY
TRBV29-1 NA SVGRGEETQY
TRBV20-1 NA SARRTQETQY
TRBV7-2 TRBD2 ASSLEVGGGPPDTQY
TRBV6-1 TRBD1 ASNPGQPLVGGYT
TRBV12-3/TRBV12-4 NA ASSLVAAYNEQF
TRBV6-1 NA ASGSRNFNYEQY
TRBV2 TRBD1 ASRTGTMNTEAF
TRBV10-2 NA ASKPGLQTGELF
TRBV27 NA ASSTGRINEKLF
TRBV12-3/TRBV12-4 NA ASREVRNEQF
TRBV11-2 NA ASSLDPGTEAF
TRBV7-2 NA ASSFMSGSGELF
TRBV5-6 NA ASIRSGGETQY
TRBV19 NA ASSRSPPDTQY
TRBV12-3/TRBV12-4 NA ASTPAETPGDEQF
TRBV24-1 NA ATSDQNTGELF
TRBV7-2 NA ASSFQTGSSLH
TRBV12-3/TRBV12-4 NA ASSLLTGAGNTIY
TRBV27 TRBD2 ASHLGLAGGPRSEQF
TRBV12-5 TRBD1 ASGPDRWYNEQF
TRBV12-3/TRBV12-4 NA ASTSGYQETQY
TRBV7-2 TRBD2 ASSQGLAEETQY
TRBV27 TRBD1 ASSLLGTGVNSPLH
TRBV12-3/TRBV12-4 NA ASSIYREDTIY